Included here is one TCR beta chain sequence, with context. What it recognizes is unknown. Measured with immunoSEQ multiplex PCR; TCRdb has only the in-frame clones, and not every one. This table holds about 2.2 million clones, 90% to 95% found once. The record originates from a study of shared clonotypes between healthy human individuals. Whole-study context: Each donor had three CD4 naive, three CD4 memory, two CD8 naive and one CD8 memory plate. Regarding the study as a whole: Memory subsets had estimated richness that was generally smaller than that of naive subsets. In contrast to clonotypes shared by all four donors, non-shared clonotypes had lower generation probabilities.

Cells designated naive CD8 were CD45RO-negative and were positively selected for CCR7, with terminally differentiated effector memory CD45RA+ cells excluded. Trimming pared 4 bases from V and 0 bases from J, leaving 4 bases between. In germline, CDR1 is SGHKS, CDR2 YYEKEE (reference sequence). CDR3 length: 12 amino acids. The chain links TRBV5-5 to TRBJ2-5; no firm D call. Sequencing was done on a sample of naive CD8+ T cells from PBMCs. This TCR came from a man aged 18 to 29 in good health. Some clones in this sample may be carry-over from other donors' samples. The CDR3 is CASSPNQETQYF. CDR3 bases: TGTGCCAGCAGCCCCAACCAAGAGACCCAGTACTTC. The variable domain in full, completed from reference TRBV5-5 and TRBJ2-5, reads DAGVTQSPTHLIKTRGQQVTLRCSPISGHKSVSWYQQVLGQGPQFIFQYYEKEERGRGNFPDRFSARQFPNYSSELNVNALLLGDSALYLCASSPNQETQYFGPGTRLLVL.